These 27 T cell receptor beta chains came from one sample sequenced in a study of shared clonotypes between healthy human individuals. The method was immunoSEQ multiplex PCR; TCRdb's version includes in-frame clones alone and lacks a portion of them. Of approximately 2.4 million clones in the sample, around 95% are singletons; the top ten hold more than 0.1%. Sequenced input: naive CD4+ T cells sorted from blood. Regarding subset: CD45RA+ positively selected. Receptors originate from a man aged 18 to 29 in good health.

The chain combines TRBV9 with TRBJ2-1; weak D call: TRBD2 (6 bases). The V gene lost 5 bases and the J gene lost 6 bases, with 15 bases spanning the gap. The CDR3 is 14 residues long. CDR1 and CDR2 (germline): SGDLS, YYNGEE. CDR3 sequence reads: CASSMGGLANEQFF. In DNA form, the CDR3 reads TGTGCCAGCAGTATGGGAGGTTTGGCCAATGAGCAGTTCTTC. The variable domain in full, completed from reference TRBV9 and TRBJ2-1, reads DSGVTQTPKHLITATGQRVTLRCSPRSGDLSVYWYQQSLDQGLQFLIQYYNGEERAKGNILERFSAQQFPDLHSELNLSSLELGDSALYFCASSMGGLANEQFFGPGTRLTVL.

Note on this clone: In the same sample, other DNA sequences code for this CDR3. The J gene is TRBJ2-5, the V gene TRBV11-2; maybe TRBD1 (6 bases). Germline-derived CDR1 and CDR2 are SGHAT and FQNNGV. V was pared by 0 bases and J by 3 bases, with 11 bases between. The CDR3 extends over 15 amino acids. The CDR3 region has the DNA TGTGCCAGCAGCTTAGACGGGGCAGGGGAAGAGACCCAGTACTTC. This translates into CASSLDGAGEETQYF.

The V call is TRBV6-4, the J call TRBJ2-1; D not resolved. Germline lookup yields CDR1 MRHNA and CDR2 SNTAGT. V was cut by 4 bases and J by 9 bases, with 7 bases left in between. The CDR3 has 11 residues. The CDR3 is CASSVGSEQFF. CDR3 bases: TGTGCCAGCAGTGTCGGGTCTGAGCAGTTCTTC.

This chain uses TRBV5-1 with TRBJ2-5; TRBD2 agrees at 12 bases. The CDR3 length is 18 residues. CDR1 and CDR2 (germline): SGHRS, YFSETQ. Trimming removed 4 bases from V and 0 bases from J; junction bases left unmatched: 10. This chain's CDR3 is CASSPTTSGGTYQETQYF. DNA of the CDR3: TGCGCCAGCAGCCCAACAACTAGCGGGGGGACGTACCAAGAGACCCAGTACTTC.

V is TRBV11-2 and J is TRBJ1-1; 8 nucleotides match TRBD1. Germline lookup yields CDR1 SGHAT and CDR2 FQNNGV. CDR3 length equals 15 residues. Trimming cost V 6 bases and J 0 bases; bases outside gene matches: 6. The CDR3 region is CASRRGTGLNTEAFF. The DNA for the CDR3 is TGTGCCAGCAGACGCGGGACAGGTTTGAACACTGAAGCTTTCTTT.

This rearrangement joins TRBV9 to TRBJ2-2; D call uncertain. The CDR3 has 14 residues. Germline CDR1 SGDLS, CDR2 YYNGEE. V was clipped by 0 bases and J by 3 bases, with 6 bases between them. The chain's CDR3 is CASSVGTYTGELFF. The CDR3 DNA is TGTGCCAGCAGCGTAGGCACTTACACCGGGGAGCTGTTTTTT.

The genes are TRBV11-1 and TRBJ1-3; TRBD1 matches at 8 bases. The germline gives CDR1 SGHAT, CDR2 FQDESV (reference sequence). CDR3 length: 14 residues. The V segment lost 4 bases and the J segment 4 bases; nucleotides outside the gene matches: 3. CDR3 bases: TGTGCCAGCAGCTCCAGGGGGCAAGGAAACACCATATATTTT. As protein: CASSSRGQGNTIYF. Together with reference TRBV11-1 and TRBJ1-3, the CDR3 gives the full variable domain: EAEVAQSPRYKITEKSQAVAFWCDPISGHATLYWYRQILGQGPELLVQFQDESVVDDSQLPKDRFSAERLKGVDSTLKIQPAELGDSAMYLCASSSRGQGNTIYFGEGSWLTVV.

This chain joins TRBV19 and TRBJ2-1, with TRBD2 matching 10 bases. The CDR3 is 16 amino acids. The germline V gene has CDR1 LNHDA and CDR2 SQIVND (reference sequence). V was pared by 5 bases and J by 3 bases, with 7 bases of the junction left unmatched. CDR3 DNA: TGTGCCAGTAGTCCTCGAACTAGCGGGGACTACAATGAGCAGTTCTTC. It is translated as CASSPRTSGDYNEQFF. The full variable domain, with the rest looked up from reference TRBV19 and TRBJ2-1, is DGGITQSPKYLFRKEGQNVTLSCEQNLNHDAMYWYRQDPGQGLRLIYYSQIVNDFQKGDIAEGYSVSREKKESFPLTVTSAQKNPTAFYLCASSPRTSGDYNEQFFGPGTRLTVL.

The chain couples TRBV28 to TRBJ1-5; possibly TRBD1 for D (5 bases). Germline values: CDR1 MDHEN, CDR2 SYDVKM. The CDR3 runs to 12 residues. Between the trimmed V and J ends, which lost 7 bases and 5 bases, there was a span of 9 bases. The CDR3 loop is CASTYRYQPQHF. CDR3 nucleotides: TGTGCCAGCACCTACAGGTATCAGCCCCAGCATTTT.

The chain is built from TRBV19 and TRBJ2-7, with TRBD1 identical over 9 bases. V shed 6 bases and J 2 bases; nucleotides not matched to a gene: 8. CDR1 LNHDA and CDR2 SQIVND come from the germline V gene (reference sequence). This CDR3 is built from 15 residues. The CDR3 loop is CASSPSTGGTYEQYF. The DNA for the CDR3 is TGTGCCAGTAGCCCGTCGACAGGGGGAACCTACGAGCAGTACTTC.

This chain connects TRBV11-2 to TRBJ1-2; tentative D call: TRBD1 (5 bases). V lost 2 bases and J 2 bases, leaving 24 bases between the germline ends. CDR1 and CDR2 from the germline V gene are SGHAT and FQNNGV. This CDR3 region has 19 residues. The CDR3 spells CASSLWMSAGWSLNYGYTF. In DNA form, the CDR3 reads TGTGCCAGCAGCTTATGGATGTCGGCAGGGTGGTCATTGAACTATGGCTACACCTTC.

The V call is TRBV7-2, the J call TRBJ2-2; TRBD1 agrees at 7 bases. The germline V gene has CDR1 SGHTA and CDR2 FQGNSA. The CDR3 covers 16 residues. With 4 bases clipped from V and 2 bases from J, the junction kept 7 bases outside the gene matches. CDR3 loop: CASSYRQGQNTGELFF. In DNA, the CDR3 is TGTGCCAGCAGCTATAGACAGGGACAAAACACCGGGGAGCTGTTTTTT.

This rearrangement joins TRBV2 to TRBJ1-3; perhaps TRBD1 as D (6 bases). The CDR3 runs 13 residues. In germline, CDR1 is SNHLY, CDR2 FYNNEI. The ends were cut back, 8 bases at V and 4 bases at J, with 12 bases in the middle. The CDR3 coding sequence is TGTGCCAGCGGTGCCGGACAGGGAAACACCATATATTTT. Its protein is CASGAGQGNTIYF. The full variable domain, in which reference TRBV2 and TRBJ1-3 provide the parts outside the CDR3, is EPEVTQTPSHQVTQMGQEVILRCVPISNHLYFYWYRQILGQKVEFLVSFYNNEISEKSEIFDDQFSVERPDGSNFTLKIRSTKLEDSAMYFCASGAGQGNTIYFGEGSWLTVV.

The chain joins TRBV27 to TRBJ2-7; 7 nucleotides agree with TRBD1. The trim removed 6 bases at V and 3 bases at J, leaving 8 bases unmatched. Germline CDR1 reads MNHEY; CDR2 reads SMNVEV (reference sequence). The CDR3 runs 14 residues. The chain's CDR3 is CASRPGQPYYEQYF. DNA of the CDR3: TGTGCCAGCAGGCCGGGACAGCCGTACTACGAGCAGTACTTC.

This clone was seen just once. The J gene is TRBJ1-1, the V gene TRBV11-1; D gene ambiguous. The CDR3 totals 16 residues. The V gene lost 5 bases and the J gene lost 0 bases, with 16 bases spanning the gap. Germline V gene data show CDR1 as SGHAT and CDR2 as FQDESV (reference sequence). This CDR3 is CASSPRSRGMNTEAFF. In DNA, the CDR3 is TGTGCCAGCAGCCCTCGGTCTCGTGGGATGAACACTGAAGCTTTCTTT.

The V call is TRBV7-8, the J call TRBJ2-1, with 13 bases fitting TRBD2. Germline CDR1 SGHVS, CDR2 FQNEAQ. The CDR3 is 18 residues long. V trimming: 4 bases; J trimming: 9 bases; junction bases outside the gene matches: 15. The DNA of the CDR3 is TGTGCCAGCAGCTGGGGACTAGCGGGATCCGTAGTTATAGGTGAGCAGTTCTTC. This translates into CASSWGLAGSVVIGEQFF.

This sequence joins TRBV19 and TRBJ1-1, with a tentative D call TRBD1 (5 bases). The germline gives CDR1 LNHDA, CDR2 SQIVND (reference sequence). There are 14 residues in the CDR3. V was trimmed by 3 bases and J by 5 bases, leaving 13 bases between them. CDR3 region: CASSIPQGGTEAFF. Written as DNA, the CDR3 is TGTGCCAGTAGTATCCCGCAGGGTGGAACTGAAGCTTTCTTT.

The chain combines TRBV4-1 with TRBJ2-1, with TRBD2 matching over 11 bases. This CDR3 spans 17 amino acids. The V gene end was trimmed by 0 bases and the J gene end by 7 bases; junction bases not matched to a gene: 8. Germline lookup yields CDR1 MGHRA and CDR2 YSYEKL. The CDR3 DNA is TGCGCCAGCAGCCAAGAAACCGGGCTAGCGGGAGGTAATGAGCAGTTCTTC. Amino acids: CASSQETGLAGGNEQFF.

V usage is TRBV10-2 and J usage is TRBJ1-5; D might be TRBD1 (5 bases). V was clipped by 5 bases and J by 6 bases, with 8 bases between them. This CDR3 has 12 amino acids. Germline-derived CDR1 and CDR2 are WSHSY and SAAADI. CDR3 loop: CASSFQGQPQHF. The CDR3 DNA sequence: TGCGCCAGCAGTTTCCAGGGTCAGCCCCAGCATTTT.

J is TRBJ2-1 and V is TRBV5-4, with TRBD2 matching 8 bases. The CDR3 sequence is 16 residues long. The V and J ends lost 0 bases and 4 bases, in that order; junction bases with no gene match: 6. CDR1 is SGHNT and CDR2 is YYREEE in the germline V gene (reference sequence). The CDR3 DNA sequence: TGTGCCAGCAGCTTGGGCGGGGGGCAGGTATACAATGAGCAGTTCTTC. It translates to CASSLGGGQVYNEQFF.

The CDR3 is CASSPQRESEQYF. The CDR3, as DNA: TGTGCCAGCAGCCCCCAGCGGGAGAGCGAGCAGTACTTC. The rearrangement uses TRBV9 and TRBJ2-7; the match to TRBD2 covers 8 bases. Trimming took 4 bases from V and 6 from J; bases not matched to a gene: 6. CDR3 size: 13 residues. Germline values: CDR1 SGDLS, CDR2 YYNGEE.

The chain links TRBV5-4 to TRBJ2-3, with D hard to call. This CDR3 has 12 residues. Trimming removed 2 bases at V and 6 bases at J, with 7 bases between. The germline gives CDR1 SGHNT, CDR2 YYREEE (reference sequence). The CDR3 loop reads CASSFRPDTQYF. DNA of the CDR3: TGTGCCAGCAGCTTTCGACCGGATACGCAGTATTTT. Combining the CDR3 with reference TRBV5-4 and TRBJ2-3 gives the whole variable domain ETGVTQSPTHLIKTRGQQVTLRCSSQSGHNTVSWYQQALGQGPQFIFQYYREEENGRGNFPPRFSGLQFPNYSSELNVNALELDDSALYLCASSFRPDTQYFGPGTRLTVL.

The chain has TRBV19 and TRBJ2-3, with D perhaps matching TRBD1 (6 bases). Germline V gives CDR1 LNHDA, CDR2 SQIVND (reference sequence). The CDR3 loop spans 16 amino acids. Trimming left V 1 base short and J 7 bases short, with 18 bases between. The CDR3 is CASSIGRTAHSNTQYF. CDR3 sequence (DNA): TGTGCCAGTAGTATAGGGAGGACAGCACATTCAAATACGCAGTATTTT.

V is TRBV5-5 and J is TRBJ2-7, with D tentatively TRBD1 (6 bases). The CDR3 extends over 13 amino acids. The germline CDR1 and CDR2 sequences are SGHKS and YYEKEE (reference sequence). V was cut by 3 bases and J by 3 bases, with 10 bases left in between. Written as DNA, the CDR3 is TGTGCCAGCAGCTCCGGGACACACTACGAGCAGTACTTC. Amino acid sequence: CASSSGTHYEQYF.

This sequence joins TRBV6-5 and TRBJ2-7; D is tentatively TRBD1 or TRBD2 (5 bases each). The CDR3 length is 14 residues. The germline gives CDR1 MNHEY, CDR2 SVGAGI. V was cut by 6 bases and J by 5 bases, with 17 bases left in between. This CDR3 is CASSRGDRSHEQYF. The DNA of the CDR3 is TGTGCCAGCAGCCGAGGGGACCGATCCCACGAGCAGTACTTC.

The V gene is TRBV30, the J gene TRBJ1-1, with a weak D call TRBD1 (6 bases). Germline-derived CDR1 and CDR2 are GTSNPN and SVGIG (reference sequence). Trimming took off 4 bases at V and 6 bases at J, with 9 bases between the two ends. The CDR3 has 11 residues. The CDR3 bases are TGTGCCTGGAACTACAGGGCTGAAGCTTTCTTT. Translating gives CAWNYRAEAFF.

A note on this clone: The same CDR3 can be traced to other DNA sequences in this sample. The rearrangement joins TRBV2 to TRBJ1-2; TRBD1 aligns across 7 bases. Unmatched junction bases numbered 5, after V lost 6 bases and J lost 4 bases. CDR1 and CDR2 (germline): SNHLY, FYNNEI. CDR3 size: 13 residues. The CDR3 loop reads CASRQGQAYGYTF. CDR3 nucleotide sequence: TGTGCCAGCAGGCAAGGACAGGCCTATGGCTACACCTTC.